The rows below give T cell receptor beta chains drawn from one sample of a study of T cell repertoires in cytomegalovirus infection. TCRdb passed the reads through MiXCR, listing each CDR3 protein once. This repertoire shows 200,000 to 300,000 distinct CDR3 sequences, roughly 15% found once; its top ten account for 8.8%. The material sequenced was PBMCs. The receptors shown here come from a human donor in good health (CMV status not recorded). Some clones in this sample may be carry-over from other donors' samples. The CDR3 runs from the conserved cysteine through the conserved F or W. The D gene is left open where the match is weak. Clone size is shown for a subset of rows, as once, few, many or a class of expanded clone.

J gene: TRBJ2-5
V gene: TRBV7-2
clone size: few
D gene: TRBD1
CDR3 protein: CASSPRQGVVSGETQYF
CDR3 DNA: TGTGCCAGCAGCCCGAGACAGGGGGTAGTTTCAGGGGAGACCCAGTACTTC

J gene: TRBJ1-5
V gene: TRBV20-1
clone size: few
D gene: .
CDR3 protein: CSARGVKEPQHF
CDR3 DNA: TGCAGTGCCAGAGGTGTGAAGGAGCCCCAGCATTTT

J gene: TRBJ2-7
V gene: TRBV6-2/TRBV6-3
clone size: few
D gene: TRBD2
CDR3 protein: CASSERDSTYEQYF
CDR3 DNA: TGTGCCAGCAGTGAGCGGGACTCCACCTACGAGCAGTACTTC

J gene: TRBJ2-5
V gene: TRBV10-3
clone size: .
D gene: .
CDR3 protein: CAISVSGLETQYF
CDR3 DNA: TGTGCCATCAGTGTAAGCGGCTTAGAGACCCAGTACTTC

J gene: TRBJ2-5
V gene: TRBV7-3
clone size: many
D gene: .
CDR3 protein: CASSLFSRETQYF
CDR3 DNA: TGTGCCAGCAGCTTATTTTCCAGGGAGACCCAGTACTTC

J gene: TRBJ1-5
V gene: TRBV12-3/TRBV12-4
clone size: many
D gene: .
CDR3 protein: CASREQGGNQPQHF
CDR3 DNA: TGTGCCAGCAGGGAGCAGGGCGGGAATCAGCCCCAGCATTTT

J gene: TRBJ1-1
V gene: TRBV12-3/TRBV12-4
clone size: few
D gene: TRBD1
CDR3 protein: CASSDRGGNTEAFF
CDR3 DNA: TGTGCCAGCAGCGACAGGGGAGGGAACACTGAAGCTTTCTTT

J gene: TRBJ2-1
V gene: TRBV7-2
clone size: .
D gene: .
CDR3 protein: CASSLAGRGNNEQFF
CDR3 DNA: TGTGCCAGCAGCTTAGCTGGTCGGGGGAACAATGAGCAGTTCTTC

J gene: TRBJ2-6
V gene: TRBV25-1
clone size: few
D gene: .
CDR3 protein: CASSEMGSGANVLTF
CDR3 DNA: TGTGCCAGCAGTGAAATGGGCTCTGGGGCCAACGTCCTGACTTTC

J gene: TRBJ2-7
V gene: TRBV25-1
clone size: .
D gene: TRBD2
CDR3 protein: CASREGLAGLQYF
CDR3 DNA: TGTGCCAGCAGGGAGGGTCTAGCGGGACTGCAGTACTTC

J gene: TRBJ2-5
V gene: TRBV20-1
clone size: once
D gene: .
CDR3 protein: CSAKDETQYF
CDR3 DNA: TGCAGTGCTAAGGATGAGACCCAGTACTTC

J gene: TRBJ1-1
V gene: TRBV27
clone size: many
D gene: .
CDR3 protein: CASSLWEGNTEAFF
CDR3 DNA: TGTGCCAGCAGTTTATGGGAAGGCAACACTGAAGCTTTCTTT

J gene: TRBJ2-3
V gene: TRBV4-2
clone size: .
D gene: TRBD2
CDR3 protein: CASSQGLAGAVDTQYF
CDR3 DNA: TGTGCCAGCAGCCAAGGACTAGCGGGAGCGGTTGATACGCAGTATTTT

J gene: TRBJ2-1
V gene: TRBV2
clone size: .
D gene: TRBD2
CDR3 protein: CASSDAGTSGGGNIYNEQFF
CDR3 DNA: TGTGCCAGCAGTGATGCCGGGACTAGCGGGGGGGGAAACATATACAATGAGCAGTTCTTC

J gene: TRBJ2-5
V gene: TRBV29-1
clone size: .
D gene: .
CDR3 protein: CSVATGEETLYF
CDR3 DNA: TGCAGCGTTGCGACGGGGGAAGAGACCCTGTACTTC

J gene: TRBJ1-1
V gene: TRBV7-9
clone size: .
D gene: .
CDR3 protein: CASSLPGLTEAFF
CDR3 DNA: TGTGCCAGCAGCTTACCGGGTCTCACTGAAGCTTTCTTT

J gene: TRBJ1-4
V gene: TRBV7-2
clone size: many
D gene: .
CDR3 protein: CASSLFGGGTNEKLFF
CDR3 DNA: TGTGCCAGCAGCTTATTCGGGGGAGGGACTAATGAAAAACTGTTTTTT

J gene: TRBJ1-1
V gene: TRBV28
clone size: many
D gene: .
CDR3 protein: CASSPPGQYTEAFF
CDR3 DNA: TGTGCCAGCAGCCCCCCCGGGCAGTACACTGAAGCTTTCTTT

J gene: TRBJ2-7
V gene: TRBV29-1
clone size: few
D gene: .
CDR3 protein: CSIKETGSEQYF
CDR3 DNA: TGCAGCATCAAGGAGACAGGAAGCGAGCAGTACTTC

J gene: TRBJ2-7
V gene: TRBV11-2
clone size: .
D gene: TRBD2
CDR3 protein: CASSPSGLVYEQYF
CDR3 DNA: TGTGCCAGCAGCCCCTCGGGACTAGTCTACGAGCAGTACTTC